What follows is one T cell receptor (beta chain) and its context. This CDR3 contains 15 residues. Per germline, CDR1 MNHEY and CDR2 SVGAGI. Trimming stripped 10 bases from V and 0 bases from J, with 13 bases between. This sample is part of a study of blood T cell repertoires in COVID-19. Study details: Samples taken during acute and convalescent COVID-19 were collected in the United States, Italy and Spain. T cells, B-cell-depleted T cells, or PBMCs provided the cDNA or gDNA that served as material.

How the authors handled the data: Estimates of nucleated cell counts were drawn from the amplification of reference gene primers. Clones were sequenced by immunoSEQ multiplex PCR, and TCRdb holds only the in-frame ones, with some missing. V and J calls and clone size are copied from that table; D and trimming were computed from the DNA. The sample shows around 89,000 clones, roughly nine tenths of them seen only once. The specimen sequenced was peripheral blood. This chain connects TRBV6-5 to TRBJ2-6, with D possibly TRBD2 on 6 matching bases. The receptor's source is a man aged 50-59 years with acute or convalescent COVID-19. The CDR3 DNA reads TGTGCCACCGCGGGGCAGGGCTCTGGGGCCAACGTCCTGACTTTC. It yields the protein CATAGQGSGANVLTF.